Below, 30 T cell receptor beta chains from the same sample are listed, as sequenced in a study of T cells in Graves' hyperthyroidism and ophthalmopathy. The investigators amplified TCR beta CDR3 regions from RNA transcripts. RT-PCR in the first round (using the HTBI primer set) targeted the TCR CDR3. TCRdb called the multiplex PCR reads again in MiXCR, with one record for every CDR3 protein. The sample consists of hundreds of thousands of distinct CDR3 sequences, about two fifths of them appearing once. The material sequenced was blood. The receptors stem from a man younger than 35 with Graves' hyperthyroidism.

As for this clonotype: At one end the junction does not follow the germline gene, possibly because of a read error. V gene TRBV12-3 or TRBV12-4 combines with J gene TRBJ2-7; 12 nucleotides agree with TRBD1. The length of the CDR3 is 15 residues. The DNA of the CDR3 is TGTGCCAGCAGCCGGGGGACAGGGGGCTCCAACGAGCAGTACTTC. Translation: CASSRGTGGSNEQYF.

The chain joins TRBV7-2 to TRBJ2-5; 10 nucleotides line up with TRBD1. V was clipped by 5 bases and J by 5 bases; unmatched bases: 11. CDR3 length: 16 amino acids. Germline CDR1 reads SGHTA; CDR2 reads FQGNSA. In nucleotides, the CDR3 is TGTGCCAGCAGCCCAGAGGGGGGACAGGGGAGGGAGACCCAGTACTTC. This encodes CASSPEGGQGRETQYF.

This clonotype came up many times. V is TRBV19 and J is TRBJ1-5, with no clear D. Trimming cost V 10 bases and J 2 bases, with 12 bases left between them. The CDR3 extends over 13 amino acids. The germline CDR1 and CDR2 sequences are LNHDA and SQIVND (reference sequence). The CDR3 protein is CATSGYGNQPQHF. CDR3 bases: TGTGCCACCTCAGGCTATGGCAATCAGCCCCAGCATTTT. Using reference TRBV19 and TRBJ1-5 for the parts outside the CDR3, the full variable domain is DGGITQSPKYLFRKEGQNVTLSCEQNLNHDAMYWYRQDPGQGLRLIYYSQIVNDFQKGDIAEGYSVSREKKESFPLTVTSAQKNPTAFYLCATSGYGNQPQHFGDGTRLSIL.

This clonotype was picked up many times. V gene TRBV2 combines with J gene TRBJ2-5; TRBD2 aligns across 9 bases. Unmatched junction bases numbered 11, after V lost 5 bases and J lost 1 base. Germline V gives CDR1 SNHLY, CDR2 FYNNEI. The CDR3 consists of 17 residues. Here the CDR3 reads CASSPGLAWGGQETQYF. For the CDR3, the DNA is TGTGCCAGCAGTCCAGGACTAGCGTGGGGAGGCCAAGAGACCCAGTACTTC. Supplemented by reference TRBV2 and TRBJ2-5, the full variable domain reads EPEVTQTPSHQVTQMGQEVILRCVPISNHLYFYWYRQILGQKVEFLVSFYNNEISEKSEIFDDQFSVERPDGSNFTLKIRSTKLEDSAMYFCASSPGLAWGGQETQYFGPGTRLLVL.

In regard to this clonotype: Mismatch with germline at one junction end may stem from a read error. The V call is TRBV7-6, the J call TRBJ2-7; D may match TRBD1 or TRBD2 (6 bases each). The CDR3 runs 14 residues. Germline CDR1 SGHVS, CDR2 FNYEAQ. CDR3 sequence reads: CAGSSGEAPYEQYF. CDR3 DNA: TGTGCCGGCAGCTCAGGGGAGGCACCTTACGAGCAGTACTTC.

This chain's CDR3 is CASRTDTYEQYF. The CDR3 DNA reads as TGTGCCAGCAGAACGGATACCTACGAGCAGTACTTC. The chain links TRBV7-9 to TRBJ2-7; D not resolved. Per the germline V gene, CDR1 is SEHNR and CDR2 is FQNEAQ (reference sequence). V dropped 6 bases and J dropped 2 bases, with 8 bases sitting between them. CDR3 length equals 12 residues.

This clonotype was seen repeatedly, ten times or more. The chain couples TRBV7-9 to TRBJ2-5; no reliable D call. The CDR3 is 13 amino acids. Trimming removed 4 bases at V and 7 bases at J, with 13 bases between. Germline V gives CDR1 SEHNR, CDR2 FQNEAQ (reference sequence). The CDR3 DNA reads as TGTGCCAGCAGCTCCGCCCGGGCGGCGACCCAGTACTTC. It specifies CASSSARAATQYF. Looking up the rest from reference TRBV7-9 and TRBJ2-5 gives the full variable domain: DTGVSQNPRHKITKRGQNVTFRCDPISEHNRLYWYRQTLGQGPEFLTYFQNEAQLEKSRLLSDRFSAERPKGSFSTLEIQRTEQGDSAMYLCASSSARAATQYFGPGTRLLVL.

This chain joins TRBV2 and TRBJ2-5, with TRBD1 matching over 7 bases. Germline CDR1 reads SNHLY; CDR2 reads FYNNEI. J gave up 2 bases and V 6 bases, and 6 bases lay outside the gene matches. This CDR3 comprises 14 residues. CDR3 bases: TGTGCCAGCAGCACCAACAGGGGACAAGAGACCCAGTACTTC. It encodes CASSTNRGQETQYF.

This sequence joins TRBV11-2 and TRBJ2-5, with D unresolved. Germline loops: CDR1 SGHAT, CDR2 FQNNGV. This CDR3 contains 13 residues. With 6 bases removed from V and 1 base from J, the gap between germline ends came to 9 bases. The chain's CDR3 is CASRDWRQETQYF. CDR3 DNA: TGTGCCAGCAGGGATTGGCGCCAAGAGACCCAGTACTTC.

V and J are TRBV12-3 or TRBV12-4 and TRBJ1-1; 7 nucleotides align to TRBD1. The J segment lost 1 base and the V segment lost 8 bases, leaving 16 bases of the junction unmatched. This CDR3 spans 17 amino acids. The CDR3 region has the DNA TGTGCCAGCGGCCGGGAGGGACAGATAGTTGGGAACACTGAAGCTTTCTTT. Its translation: CASGREGQIVGNTEAFF.

About this clonotype itself: Being one base from a much bigger clone, this may be a read error. This is likely a read error, given that the CDR3 carries no conserved phenylalanine or tryptophan at its end. CDR3 sequence (DNA): TGTGCCATCATGGGGGGGAACACCGGGGAGCTGTTTATT. Amino acid sequence: CAIMGGNTGELFI. V and J are TRBV10-3 and TRBJ2-2; TRBD2 is a possible D gene (6 bases). The germline CDR1 and CDR2 sequences are ENHRY and SYGVKD. The CDR3 covers 13 residues. Trimming shortened V by 7 bases and J by 1 base, and 7 bases separated the two germline ends.

Remarks on this clonotype: The DNA is omitted, as the CDR3 cannot be located on it reliably, and the CDR3 follows TCRdb's listing. The CDR3 is CAMYRCASRDDRQETQYF. V usage is TRBV19 and J usage is TRBJ2-5; the D segment call TRBD2 is taken from the table without a DNA check. The CDR3 is 18 residues long, ends included. Germline V gene data show CDR1 as LNHDA and CDR2 as SQIVND (reference sequence).

This clonotype was counted many times. This chain links TRBV20-1 with TRBJ1-2; D gene unclear. This CDR3 is built from 15 residues. Looked up from germline, CDR1 is DFQATT and CDR2 is SNEGSKA (reference sequence). Trimming took 5 bases from V and 8 from J, leaving 24 bases between them. The CDR3 DNA sequence: TGCAGTGCTCATGACTGGACGCTGCCTTCGAGGGGCTACACCTTC. This translates into CSAHDWTLPSRGYTF.

This clonotype was recorded once. The rearrangement links TRBV20-1 to TRBJ2-5; 7 bases fit TRBD2. CDR1 is DFQATT and CDR2 is SNEGSKA in the germline V gene (reference sequence). The CDR3 totals 15 residues. V was pared by 3 bases and J by 4 bases, with 11 bases of the junction left unmatched. CDR3 sequence reads: CSARASGTTLETQYF. The CDR3 bases are TGCAGTGCTAGGGCCTCCGGGACTACCTTAGAGACCCAGTACTTC.

The chain uses TRBV5-1 and TRBJ1-1; a weak D match, TRBD1 (5 bases). This CDR3 has 14 amino acids. V gave up 5 bases and J gave up 1 base, with 12 bases separating them. CDR1 and CDR2 from the germline V gene are SGHRS and YFSETQ. As DNA, the CDR3 is TGCGCCAGCAGGTCATCGGGGGGGAACACTGAAGCTTTCTTT. Translating it yields CASRSSGGNTEAFF.

V and J are TRBV7-2 and TRBJ2-7; 15 bases agree with TRBD2. The junction had 11 bases not matched to a gene; V was cut back by 5 bases and J by 0 bases. Germline V CDR1 and CDR2: SGHTA, FQGNSA. CDR3 length: 19 amino acids. Here the CDR3 reads CASSPTGTSGGYSSYEQYF. DNA for the CDR3: TGTGCCAGCAGCCCCACTGGGACTAGCGGGGGGTACAGCTCCTACGAGCAGTACTTC.

The chain has TRBV7-8 and TRBJ1-6; 7 nucleotides agree with TRBD1. The CDR3 loop spans 17 amino acids. Germline assignment: CDR1 SGHVS and CDR2 FQNEAQ. The ends lost 1 base at V and 2 bases at J; junction bases unmatched: 5. CDR3 in DNA: TGTGCCAGCAGCTTAGGAGCCCAGGGGGCCTATAATTCACCCCTCCACTTT. This codes for CASSLGAQGAYNSPLHF.

This clonotype occurred many times. The chain is built from TRBV5-6 and TRBJ1-1; D ambiguous. From germline, CDR1 is SGHDT and CDR2 YYEEEE. V was trimmed by 0 bases and J by 4 bases, leaving 10 bases between them. The CDR3 runs 14 residues. The CDR3 region is CASSLGARSTEAFF. CDR3 in DNA: TGTGCCAGCAGCTTGGGGGCGCGGAGCACTGAAGCTTTCTTT. The variable domain in full, completed from reference TRBV5-6 and TRBJ1-1, reads DAGVTQSPTHLIKTRGQQVTLRCSPKSGHDTVSWYQQALGQGPQFIFQYYEEEERQRGNFPDRFSGHQFPNYSSELNVNALLLGDSALYLCASSLGARSTEAFFGQGTRLTVV.

This clonotype was recorded at least ten times. This rearrangement joins TRBV15 to TRBJ1-4, with TRBD1 matching 7 bases. Germline V gene sequence: CDR1 LNHNV, CDR2 YYDKDF (reference sequence). This CDR3 has 16 amino acids. With 5 bases clipped from V and 0 bases from J, the junction kept 6 bases outside the gene matches. The CDR3 spells CATSPRTGPTNEKLFF. As DNA, the CDR3 is TGTGCCACCAGCCCACGGACAGGACCAACTAATGAAAAACTGTTTTTT. Full variable domain (missing parts from reference TRBV15 and TRBJ1-4): DAMVIQNPRYQVTQFGKPVTLSCSQTLNHNVMYWYQQKSSQAPKLLFHYYDKDFNNEADTPDNFQSRRPNTSFCFLDIRSPGLGDTAMYLCATSPRTGPTNEKLFFGSGTQLSVL.

The chain couples TRBV12-3 or TRBV12-4 to TRBJ2-7, with D unresolved. The CDR3 has 14 residues. Between the trimmed V and J ends, which lost 5 bases and 2 bases, there was a span of 13 bases. CDR3 DNA sequence: TGTGCCAGCAGTCCCTACCCCGACGCCTACGAGCAGTACTTC. Protein sequence: CASSPYPDAYEQYF.

This clonotype was seen a single time. The CDR3 nucleotides read TGCGCCAGCAGTCCTGCCGGGGCTGGCTACACCTTC. As protein: CASSPAGAGYTF. The chain uses TRBV5-1 and TRBJ1-2, with D possibly being TRBD1 (5 bases). CDR1 and CDR2 from the germline V gene are SGHRS and YFSETQ. The CDR3 has 12 amino acids. V was clipped by 5 bases and J by 7 bases, with 12 bases between them.

This clonotype has just a few counts. The chain combines TRBV7-2 with TRBJ1-3; D not certain. Between the trimmed V and J ends, which lost 0 bases and 0 bases, there was a span of 9 bases. The CDR3 length is 16 residues. Germline CDR1 SGHTA, CDR2 FQGNSA. DNA of the CDR3: TGTGCCAGCAGCTTAGCGGTCGGGTCCTCTGGAAACACCATATATTTT. The encoded protein is CASSLAVGSSGNTIYF.

This clonotype was seen many times. The chain has TRBV11-2 and TRBJ1-4; no definite D call. Germline CDR1 reads SGHAT; CDR2 reads FQNNGV. The CDR3 runs to 13 residues. Trimming pared 5 bases from V and 7 bases from J, leaving 11 bases between. The CDR3 DNA sequence: TGTGCCAGCAGCGCTGTATGGGGTGAAAAACTGTTTTTT. It specifies CASSAVWGEKLFF.

This chain joins TRBV9 and TRBJ2-7, with D unclear. The germline V gene encodes CDR1 SGDLS and CDR2 YYNGEE. The CDR3 runs to 15 residues. Trimming stripped 0 bases from V and 2 bases from J, with 12 bases between. The CDR3 spells CASSVDGGVTYEQYF. The CDR3 DNA reads as TGTGCCAGCAGCGTAGATGGCGGAGTTACCTACGAGCAGTACTTC.

This clonotype was observed a handful of times. The rearrangement joins TRBV6-5 to TRBJ1-1; D gene unclear. The V end lost 5 bases, the J end lost 1 base, and 20 bases lay between the germline ends. This CDR3 has 17 residues. Germline assignment: CDR1 MNHEY and CDR2 SVGAGI. The CDR3 nucleotides read TGTGCCAGCAGTCTACCCTACGGACGGGCAGCGAACACTGAAGCTTTCTTT. It is translated as CASSLPYGRAANTEAFF.

This chain links TRBV12-3 or TRBV12-4 with TRBJ2-2; D uncertain. V shed 6 bases and J shed 5 bases, with 19 bases lying between them. This CDR3 has 16 amino acids. As DNA, the CDR3 is TGTGCCAGCAGCTTGGATCCAGGAAGGCTAACCGGGGAGCTGTTTTTT. Its protein is CASSLDPGRLTGELFF.

The genes are TRBV2 and TRBJ2-5; D is possibly TRBD1 (6 bases). Germline CDR1 is SNHLY and CDR2 is FYNNEI. Trimming left V 6 bases short and J 4 bases short, with 21 bases between. CDR3 size: 16 residues. CDR3 residues: CASSLTGQRILETQYF. The CDR3, as DNA: TGTGCCAGCAGCCTAACCGGACAGCGAATTTTAGAGACCCAGTACTTC.

V and J are TRBV9 and TRBJ1-4; a weak D match, TRBD1 (5 bases). Germline V gene lookup returns CDR1 SGDLS and CDR2 YYNGEE. The CDR3 is 17 amino acids. V was clipped by 4 bases and J by 8 bases, with 24 bases between them. The DNA of the CDR3 is TGTGCCAGCAGCATCTCCCCGGCCGGGACTAGGGAGGAAAAACTGTTTTTT. The encoded protein is CASSISPAGTREEKLFF.

This clonotype has at least ten counts. The genes are TRBV5-5 and TRBJ1-2, with a tentative D call TRBD1 (5 bases). Germline loops: CDR1 SGHKS, CDR2 YYEKEE (reference sequence). CDR3 length: 14 residues. Trimming took off 0 bases at V and 6 bases at J, with 12 bases between the two ends. CDR3 nucleotide sequence: TGTGCCAGCAGCTTGGTGCCGGGGCAGGATGGCTACACCTTC. Encoded protein: CASSLVPGQDGYTF.

The chain has TRBV7-2 and TRBJ2-7; possible D gene TRBD1, 5 bases. Trimming shortened V by 1 base and J by 5 bases, and 15 bases separated the two germline ends. Germline assignment: CDR1 SGHTA and CDR2 FQGNSA. This CDR3 has 15 amino acids. The CDR3 protein is CASSLEGRTGDEQYF. CDR3 DNA: TGTGCCAGCAGCTTAGAAGGTCGAACAGGCGACGAGCAGTACTTC.